This T cell receptor beta chain was recorded in a study of cytomegalovirus exposure and HLA in healthy donors. Study conclusions and caveats: The study put under 200 TCR beta chains on its list as cytomegalovirus-associated.

This clone showed up just once. Its matching antigen is unknown. The study ran its PCR with 60 Vbeta and 13 Jbeta primers. Only in-frame clones appear in the TCRdb table, and some are missing; sequencing was by immunoSEQ multiplex PCR. The repertoire holds about 130,000 clones, with more than 70% as singletons. Each donor was healthy, and each was a bone marrow donor. Germline V gene data show CDR1 as SGDLS and CDR2 as YYNGEE. The CDR3 covers 16 residues. Trimming shortened V by 3 bases and J by 7 bases, and 17 bases separated the two germline ends. The chain links TRBV9 to TRBJ1-6, with TRBD1 as a possible D gene (6 bases). The sequence came from a human donor in good health. Sequences were obtained from PBMCs. As DNA, the CDR3 is TGTGCCAGCAGCGAAACAGGGAATGGGCCCAATTCACCCCTCCACTTT. This translates into CASSETGNGPNSPLHF.